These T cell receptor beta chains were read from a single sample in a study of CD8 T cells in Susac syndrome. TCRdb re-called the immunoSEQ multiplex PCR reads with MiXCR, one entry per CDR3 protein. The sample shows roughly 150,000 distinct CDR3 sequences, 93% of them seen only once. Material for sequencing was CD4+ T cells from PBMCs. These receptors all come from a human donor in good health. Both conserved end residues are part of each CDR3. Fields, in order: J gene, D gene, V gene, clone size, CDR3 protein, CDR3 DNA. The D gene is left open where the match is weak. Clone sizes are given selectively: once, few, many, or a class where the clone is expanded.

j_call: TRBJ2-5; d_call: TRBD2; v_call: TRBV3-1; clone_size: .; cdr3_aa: CASSQGLAGVQETQYF; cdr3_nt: TGTGCCAGCAGCCAAGGCCTAGCGGGGGTACAAGAGACCCAGTACTTC
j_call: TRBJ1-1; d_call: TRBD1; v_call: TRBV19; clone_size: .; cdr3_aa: CASSISQGALGTEAFF; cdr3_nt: TGTGCCAGTAGTATCTCCCAGGGGGCGTTAGGCACTGAAGCTTTCTTT
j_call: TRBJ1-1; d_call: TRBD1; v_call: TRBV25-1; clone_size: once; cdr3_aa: CASSTPGQGWAFF; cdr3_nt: TGTGCCAGCAGTACCCCGGGACAGGGTTGGGCTTTCTTT
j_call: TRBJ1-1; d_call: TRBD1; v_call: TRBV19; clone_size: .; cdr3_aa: CASSTQQGAEAFF; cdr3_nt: TGTGCCAGTAGTACCCAACAGGGGGCTGAAGCTTTCTTT
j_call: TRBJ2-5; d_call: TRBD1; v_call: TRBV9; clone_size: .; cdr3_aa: CASSAGGQVFQETQYF; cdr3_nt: TGTGCCAGCAGCGCAGGGGGACAGGTCTTCCAAGAGACCCAGTACTTC
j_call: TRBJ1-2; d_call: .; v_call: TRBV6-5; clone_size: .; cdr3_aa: CASRTGLGYGYTF; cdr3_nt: TGTGCCAGCCGGACGGGGCTGGGCTATGGCTACACCTTC
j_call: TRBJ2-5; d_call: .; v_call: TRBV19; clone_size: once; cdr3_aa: CATGRPQETQYF; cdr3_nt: TGTGCCACCGGACGGCCCCAAGAGACCCAGTACTTC
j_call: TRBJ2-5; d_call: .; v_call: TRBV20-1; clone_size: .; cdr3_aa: CSADRTLEETQYF; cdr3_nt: TGCAGTGCCGACAGGACGTTGGAAGAGACCCAGTACTTC
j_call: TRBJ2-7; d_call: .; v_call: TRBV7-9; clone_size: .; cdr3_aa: CASGKGVEYEQYF; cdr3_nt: TGTGCCAGCGGGAAGGGGGTAGAGTACGAGCAGTACTTC
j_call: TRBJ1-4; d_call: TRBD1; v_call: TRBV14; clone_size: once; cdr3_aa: CASSPRTGGEKLFF; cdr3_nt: TGTGCCAGCAGCCCTCGGACAGGGGGAGAAAAACTGTTTTTT
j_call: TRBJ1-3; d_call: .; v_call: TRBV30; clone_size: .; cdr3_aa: CAWSQGSSSSGNTIYF; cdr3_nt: TGTGCCTGGAGCCAGGGGTCCTCGAGCTCTGGAAACACCATATATTTT
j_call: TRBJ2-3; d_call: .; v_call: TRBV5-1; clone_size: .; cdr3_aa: CASRLAELAGTDTQYF; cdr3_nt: TGCGCCAGCAGATTGGCCGAGTTAGCGGGCACAGATACGCAGTATTTT
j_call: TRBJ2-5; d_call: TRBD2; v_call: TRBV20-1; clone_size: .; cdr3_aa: CSPLASGETQYF; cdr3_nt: TGCAGTCCCTTGGCTAGCGGGGAGACCCAGTACTTC
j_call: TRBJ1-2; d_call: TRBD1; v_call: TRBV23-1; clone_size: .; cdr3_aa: CASSQSHRGRLSDYGYTF; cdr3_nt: TGCGCCAGCAGTCAATCCCACAGGGGGCGCCTCTCGGACTATGGCTACACCTTC
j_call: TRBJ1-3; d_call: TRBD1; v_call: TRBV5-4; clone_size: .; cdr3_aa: CASSGRGQPSGNTIYF; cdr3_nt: TGTGCCAGCAGCGGCAGGGGGCAACCCTCTGGAAACACCATATATTTT
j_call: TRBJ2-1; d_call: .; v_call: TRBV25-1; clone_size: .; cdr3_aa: CASSRETAAYEQFF; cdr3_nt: TGTGCCAGCAGTAGGGAGACCGCGGCCTATGAGCAGTTCTTC
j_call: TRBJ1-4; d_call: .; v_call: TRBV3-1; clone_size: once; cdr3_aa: CASSQKGGEKLFF; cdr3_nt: TGTGCCAGCAGCCAAAAGGGAGGTGAAAAACTGTTTTTT
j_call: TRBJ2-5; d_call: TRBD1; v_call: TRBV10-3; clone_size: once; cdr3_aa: CAISGGTGTQETQYF; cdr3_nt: TGTGCCATCAGTGGGGGGACAGGGACACAAGAGACCCAGTACTTC
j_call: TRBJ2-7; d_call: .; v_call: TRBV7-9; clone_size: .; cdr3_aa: CASQQGSSYEQYF; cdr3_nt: TGTGCCAGCCAACAGGGAAGCTCCTACGAGCAGTACTTC
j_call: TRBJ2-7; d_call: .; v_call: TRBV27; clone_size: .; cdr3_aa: CASSFSTASYEQYF; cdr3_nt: TGTGCCAGCTCCTTTTCTACAGCTTCCTACGAGCAGTACTTC
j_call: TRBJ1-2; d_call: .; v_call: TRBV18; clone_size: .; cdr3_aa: CASSPDRNGYTF; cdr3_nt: TGTGCCAGCTCACCGGACAGAAATGGCTACACCTTC
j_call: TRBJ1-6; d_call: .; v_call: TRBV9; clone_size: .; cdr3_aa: CASSVTGGNDSPLHF; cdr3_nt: TGTGCCAGCAGCGTAACAGGCGGCAATGACTCACCCCTCCACTTT
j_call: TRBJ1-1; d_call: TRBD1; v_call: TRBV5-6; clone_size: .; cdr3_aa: CASAHRGLLTTEAFF; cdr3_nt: TGTGCCAGCGCGCACAGGGGGCTTTTAACCACTGAAGCTTTCTTT
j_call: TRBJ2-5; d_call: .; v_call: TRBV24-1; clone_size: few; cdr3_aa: CATSDTTGQPGEETQYF; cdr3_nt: TGTGCCACCAGTGATACGACCGGACAGCCCGGAGAAGAGACCCAGTACTTC
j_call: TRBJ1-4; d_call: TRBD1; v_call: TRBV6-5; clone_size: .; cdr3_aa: CASRPGTGSEKLFF; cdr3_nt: TGTGCCAGCAGACCAGGGACAGGGTCCGAAAAACTGTTTTTT
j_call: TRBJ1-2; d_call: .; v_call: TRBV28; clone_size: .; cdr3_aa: CASSLGGVNYGYTF; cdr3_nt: TGTGCCAGCAGTTTAGGCGGGGTTAACTATGGCTACACCTTC
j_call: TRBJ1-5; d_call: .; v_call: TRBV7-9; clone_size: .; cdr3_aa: CASSHGAGQPQHF; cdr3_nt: TGTGCCAGCAGCCACGGGGCAGGGCAGCCCCAGCATTTT
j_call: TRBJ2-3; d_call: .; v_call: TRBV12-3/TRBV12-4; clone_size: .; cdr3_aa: CASSWYTSTDTQYF; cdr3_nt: TGTGCCAGCAGTTGGTACACGAGCACAGATACGCAGTATTTT
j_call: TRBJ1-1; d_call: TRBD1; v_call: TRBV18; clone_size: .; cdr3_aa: CASSLQGRTTEAFF; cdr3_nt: TGTGCCAGCTCACTACAGGGGAGGACCACTGAAGCTTTCTTT
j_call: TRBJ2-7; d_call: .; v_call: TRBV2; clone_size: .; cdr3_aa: CASRADGGYEQYF; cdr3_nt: TGTGCCAGCAGGGCCGACGGAGGGTACGAGCAGTACTTC
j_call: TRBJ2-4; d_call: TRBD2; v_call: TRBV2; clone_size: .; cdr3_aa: CASSDPAGGHIQYF; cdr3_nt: TGTGCCAGCAGTGATCCCGCGGGGGGCCACATTCAGTACTTC
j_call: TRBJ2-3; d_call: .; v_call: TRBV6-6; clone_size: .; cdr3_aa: CASIRDGGTDTQYF; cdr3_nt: TGTGCCAGCATCCGGGACGGGGGTACAGATACGCAGTATTTT